Here is one T cell receptor (beta chain) with its context. The antigen is undetermined. The data belong to a study of OX40 agonist ivuxolimab in advanced cancers. Overall study context: The study enrolled dose-escalation patients with hepatocellular carcinoma, melanoma, renal cell or head and neck cancer. Among those treated, three patients had partial responses, one with hepatocellular carcinoma and two with cutaneous melanoma. Participants could have had prior anti-PD-1, anti-PD-L1 or anti-CTLA-4 therapy, and around 40% had some. Regarding the study as a whole: Dosing at 0.1 to 3.0 mg/kg was accompanied by clonal expansion of CD4+ and CD8+ blood T cells by week 6.

The length of the CDR3 is 14 residues. The trim removed 10 bases at V and 3 bases at J, leaving 10 bases unmatched. The germline V gene encodes CDR1 ENHRY and CDR2 SYGVKD. TCRdb's copy holds only in-frame clones and misses some; the assay was immunoSEQ multiplex PCR. The table includes approximately 70,000 clones, roughly 85% detected once. The material sequenced was CD4+ or CD8+ T cells sorted from blood, taken in a trial of the OX40 agonist ivuxolimab. This chain joins TRBV10-3 and TRBJ2-5; 8 nucleotides agree with TRBD2. The sequence was collected from an adult with an advanced solid tumor such as melanoma, head and neck, liver or kidney cancer. This CDR3 reads CATQWGGGKETQYF. The CDR3 DNA follows: TGTGCCACTCAATGGGGCGGGGGGAAAGAGACCCAGTACTTC.